The 27 T cell receptor beta chains reported below all come from one sample, sequenced in a study of beta chain bispecific antibodies for T cell cancers. Broader study findings: Normal T cells contributed less of the targeted TRBV signal than the leukemia cells did. Versus anti-CD19, anti-TRBV12 exposure cut the TRBV12-3 share of TRBV signal by roughly 99%.

TCRdb itself ran the 5' RACE reads through MiXCR, one entry per CDR3 protein. Found here are tens of thousands of distinct CDR3 sequences, just over 2% of them singletons; the top ten hold about 5.5%. Antigens for these TCRs are unknown. Either OKT3 anti-CD3 antibody or CD3/CD28 beads expanded T cells from blood mononuclear cells over roughly three days. This specimen consisted of healthy donor T cells cultured with leukemia cells, obtained from a culture containing a bispecific antibody targeting TCR Vbeta12. All receptors come from a human donor in good health. Some clones in this sample may be carry-over from other donors' samples.

This clonotype was seen ten or more times. This chain uses TRBV6-5 with TRBJ1-6; D is uncertain. The CDR3 has 15 amino acids. Germline loops: CDR1 MNHEY, CDR2 SVGAGI. Trimming cost V 6 bases and J 4 bases, with 13 bases left between them. The CDR3, as DNA: TGTGCCAGCAGCCGGGAGGGAGCGTATAATTCACCCCTCCACTTT. Translated, it gives CASSREGAYNSPLHF.

By proportion, this clonotype is medium-sized. The gene calls are TRBV7-9 and TRBJ1-5; perhaps TRBD1 as D (6 bases). Germline CDR1 and CDR2: SEHNR and FQNEAQ (reference sequence). The CDR3 contains 13 residues. Here the CDR3 reads CALSTGVNQPQHF. CDR3 sequence (DNA): TGTGCTCTATCGACAGGCGTCAATCAGCCCCAGCATTTT.

This clonotype has a count of ten or more. The chain carries TRBV20-1 and TRBJ2-7; 7 positions match TRBD1. Unmatched junction bases numbered 10, after V lost 5 bases and J lost 3 bases. The CDR3 contains 14 residues. Looked up from germline, CDR1 is DFQATT and CDR2 is SNEGSKA (reference sequence). CDR3: CSAPDPQGVYEQYF. Here the CDR3 DNA reads TGCAGTGCTCCCGACCCCCAGGGGGTCTACGAGCAGTACTTC.

In its sample, this clonotype is medium-sized. The chain uses TRBV7-9 and TRBJ2-7; 9 bases align to TRBD1. V gave up 5 bases and J gave up 7 bases; unmatched junction bases: 9. This CDR3 is 14 amino acids long. Germline lookup yields CDR1 SEHNR and CDR2 FQNEAQ (reference sequence). The CDR3 reads CASSRQGVAYEQYF. The CDR3 bases are TGTGCCAGCAGCCGACAGGGGGTTGCTTATGAGCAGTACTTC. The full variable domain, with the rest looked up from reference TRBV7-9 and TRBJ2-7, is DTGVSQNPRHKITKRGQNVTFRCDPISEHNRLYWYRQTLGQGPEFLTYFQNEAQLEKSRLLSDRFSAERPKGSFSTLEIQRTEQGDSAMYLCASSRQGVAYEQYFGPGTRLTVT.

This clonotype appeared many times. The J gene is TRBJ1-5, the V gene TRBV6-2 or TRBV6-3; D possibly corresponds to TRBD1 (6 bases). The CDR3 has 14 amino acids. Germline V gene data show CDR1 as MNHEY and CDR2 as SVGEGT. The ends were cut back, 6 bases at V and 6 bases at J, with 15 bases in the middle. CDR3 in amino acids: CASRGPGHSQPQHF. The CDR3 DNA sequence: TGTGCCAGCAGGGGACCGGGACATAGTCAGCCCCAGCATTTT.

In its sample, this clonotype was seen many times. The gene calls are TRBV6-5 and TRBJ1-6; D gene uncertain. Germline V CDR1 and CDR2: MNHEY, SVGAGI. The CDR3 spans 12 residues. Trimming cost V 5 bases and J 7 bases, with 6 bases left between them. CDR3 sequence: CASSEKNSPLHF. In DNA form, the CDR3 reads TGTGCCAGCAGTGAAAAAAATTCACCCCTCCACTTT.

This clonotype was seen repeatedly, ten times or more. J is TRBJ2-7 and V is TRBV2; D gene ambiguous. V lost 2 bases, J lost 0 bases, and 8 bases lay in between. Germline V gene sequence: CDR1 SNHLY, CDR2 FYNNEI. The CDR3 has 14 residues. The CDR3 here is CASSERQVSYEQYF. The DNA for the CDR3 is TGTGCCAGCAGTGAAAGGCAGGTCTCCTACGAGCAGTACTTC. Supplemented by reference TRBV2 and TRBJ2-7, the full variable domain reads EPEVTQTPSHQVTQMGQEVILRCVPISNHLYFYWYRQILGQKVEFLVSFYNNEISEKSEIFDDQFSVERPDGSNFTLKIRSTKLEDSAMYFCASSERQVSYEQYFGPGTRLTVT.

At least ten counts were recorded for this clonotype. The chain recombines TRBV9 with TRBJ2-3; 11 bases fit TRBD2. CDR3 size: 14 residues. V lost 5 bases, J lost 4 bases, and 3 bases stayed unmatched. In germline, CDR1 is SGDLS, CDR2 YYNGEE. The CDR3 DNA is TGTGCCAGCAGGCCTAGCGGGGGGTCAGATACGCAGTATTTT. This encodes CASRPSGGSDTQYF.

There are many counts of this clonotype. The chain has TRBV7-6 and TRBJ2-3; 8 bases fit TRBD1. Germline V gene sequence: CDR1 SGHVS, CDR2 FNYEAQ. Germline trimming cut 4 bases from V and 2 bases from J; bases unmatched to any gene: 2. CDR3 length equals 14 residues. CDR3 DNA sequence: TGTGCCAGCAGCTATCAGGGGGCCACAGATACGCAGTATTTT. Protein sequence: CASSYQGATDTQYF.

This clonotype was seen repeatedly, ten times or more. The V call is TRBV30, the J call TRBJ2-5, with a tentative D call TRBD2 (7 bases). This CDR3 comprises 14 residues. Germline V gene lookup returns CDR1 GTSNPN and CDR2 SVGIG (reference sequence). V dropped 0 bases and J dropped 5 bases, with 13 bases sitting between them. CDR3 region: CAWSVGLGQETQYF. The CDR3 region has the DNA TGTGCCTGGAGTGTAGGACTAGGACAGGAGACCCAGTACTTC.

This clonotype was seen repeatedly, ten times or more. The genes are TRBV7-8 and TRBJ1-6; TRBD1 aligns across 10 bases. Germline CDR1 and CDR2: SGHVS and FQNEAQ. This CDR3 spans 19 amino acids. The J segment lost 9 bases and the V segment lost 1 base, leaving 15 bases of the junction unmatched. CDR3 region: CASSLVLRTTGGAGSPLHF. In DNA form, the CDR3 reads TGTGCCAGCAGCTTAGTTTTGCGCACGACAGGGGGCGCCGGTTCACCCCTCCACTTT.

This clonotype occurred many times. This rearrangement joins TRBV10-3 to TRBJ2-3; D is perhaps TRBD2 (6 bases). Trimming removed 7 bases from V and 2 bases from J, with 19 bases in between. The length of the CDR3 is 16 residues. Germline values: CDR1 ENHRY, CDR2 SYGVKD. The CDR3 sequence is CAIKAGMGGDTDTQYF. In DNA form, the CDR3 reads TGTGCCATCAAGGCCGGGATGGGCGGGGACACAGATACGCAGTATTTT.

The table lists this clonotype with many counts. V and J are TRBV5-1 and TRBJ2-5, with D uncertain. Looked up from germline, CDR1 is SGHRS and CDR2 is YFSETQ. With 4 bases removed from V and 2 bases from J, the gap between germline ends came to 12 bases. The CDR3 spans 14 residues. The CDR3 DNA sequence: TGCGCCAGCAGCCCGTTTACAGAACAAGAGACCCAGTACTTC. This gives the protein CASSPFTEQETQYF.

This clonotype was counted ten times or more. This chain links TRBV4-2 with TRBJ1-1; D may be TRBD1 (5 bases). The CDR3 consists of 16 residues. Germline V gene sequence: CDR1 LGHNA, CDR2 YNFKEQ. The V end lost 0 bases, the J end lost 0 bases, and 11 bases lay between the germline ends. In DNA, the CDR3 is TGTGCCAGCAGCCAAGAAGGCGAAGGGGTGAACACTGAAGCTTTCTTT. As protein: CASSQEGEGVNTEAFF.

This clonotype was seen repeatedly, ten times or more. The chain has TRBV19 and TRBJ2-7, with 10 bases identical to TRBD2. Trimming removed 5 bases from V and 0 bases from J; junction bases left unmatched: 7. CDR3 length: 16 amino acids. Germline V gives CDR1 LNHDA, CDR2 SQIVND (reference sequence). DNA for the CDR3: TGTGCCAGTAGTTCCCATAGCGGGGGGCCCTCCTACGAGCAGTACTTC. This gives the protein CASSSHSGGPSYEQYF.

This clonotype is medium-sized (0.01 to 0.1%) by share. The chain couples TRBV7-2 to TRBJ1-1; TRBD1 aligns across 9 bases. Per the germline V gene, CDR1 is SGHTA and CDR2 is FQGNSA. The CDR3 has 12 amino acids. The V segment lost 4 bases and the J segment 11 bases; nucleotides outside the gene matches: 5. This CDR3 reads CASSWTGVNAFF. The DNA of the CDR3 is TGTGCCAGCAGCTGGACAGGGGTCAATGCTTTCTTT.

Ten or more counts support this clonotype. The chain is built from TRBV5-4 and TRBJ2-2; the D is unclear. V was shortened by 2 bases and J by 2 bases, with 1 base between the two germline ends. Germline-derived CDR1 and CDR2 are SGHNT and YYREEE (reference sequence). The CDR3 covers 12 residues. Here the CDR3 reads CASSFNTGELFF. In nucleotides, the CDR3 is TGTGCCAGCAGCTTCAACACCGGGGAGCTGTTTTTT.

The table lists this clonotype with many counts. This chain links TRBV12-5 with TRBJ2-1, with D unclear. This CDR3 is 14 amino acids long. Germline lookup yields CDR1 LGHNT and CDR2 FRNRAP. The germline V and J ends were trimmed by 5 bases and 1 base, with 9 bases remaining between them. The CDR3 DNA reads as TGTGCTAGTGGTGAGAGAGATTCCTACAATGAGCAGTTCTTC. Protein product: CASGERDSYNEQFF.

This clonotype was counted many times. This rearrangement joins TRBV20-1 to TRBJ2-7; 9 positions match TRBD2. V dropped 1 base and J dropped 1; count of bases not matched to a gene: 5. CDR1 DFQATT and CDR2 SNEGSKA come from the germline V gene (reference sequence). This CDR3 comprises 15 residues. In DNA, the CDR3 is TGCAGTGCTAGAGTGCTAGCGGGGCAATCCTACGAGCAGTACTTC. This codes for CSARVLAGQSYEQYF.

This clonotype showed up many times. The rearrangement uses TRBV5-1 and TRBJ2-3; unclear D gene. From germline, CDR1 is SGHRS and CDR2 YFSETQ. The CDR3 covers 16 residues. Between the trimmed V and J ends, which lost 5 bases and 4 bases, there was a span of 20 bases. CDR3 sequence (DNA): TGCGCCAGCAGTATTACGGGTCCCCCGGTGGCAGATACGCAGTATTTT. Translated, it gives CASSITGPPVADTQYF.

This clonotype ranks as medium-sized (0.01 to 0.1%). V usage is TRBV28 and J usage is TRBJ2-5, with 9 bases aligning to TRBD2. With 3 bases clipped from V and 3 bases from J, the junction kept 11 bases outside the gene matches. Germline V gene lookup returns CDR1 MDHEN and CDR2 SYDVKM. The CDR3 sequence is 17 residues long. As DNA, the CDR3 is TGTGCCAGCAGTTTCTCAAGCGGGGGGTTGGTAGAAGAGACCCAGTACTTC. Protein product: CASSFSSGGLVEETQYF.

This clonotype was recorded at least ten times. This chain links TRBV27 with TRBJ2-1; D uncertain. V shed 7 bases and J shed 0 bases, with 13 bases lying between them. CDR1 and CDR2 (germline): MNHEY, SMNVEV (reference sequence). CDR3 length equals 15 residues. The CDR3 nucleotides read TGTGCCAGCATGCGAGGACGGAGCTCCTACAATGAGCAGTTCTTC. It is translated as CASMRGRSSYNEQFF.

This clonotype is categorized as medium-sized (0.01 to 0.1%). The chain uses TRBV5-3 and TRBJ2-1; a weak D match, TRBD2 (6 bases). TRBV5-3 is designated an ORF whose function remains uncertain. This CDR3 contains 15 residues. The V and J ends lost 5 bases and 1 base respectively, with 13 bases between them. CDR3 region: CARSGPSDSYNEQFF. CDR3 DNA: TGTGCCAGAAGTGGCCCTAGCGATTCCTACAATGAGCAGTTCTTC.

This clonotype was detected many times. V gene TRBV6-5 combines with J gene TRBJ1-5; 7 bases align to TRBD1. Per germline, CDR1 MNHEY and CDR2 SVGAGI. This CDR3 has 15 amino acids. Germline trimming cut 6 bases from V and 1 base from J; bases unmatched to any gene: 6. For the CDR3, the DNA is TGTGCCAGCAGCTCCACAGGGGCGAGCAATCAGCCCCAGCATTTT. Translated, it gives CASSSTGASNQPQHF.

This clonotype was detected many times. J is TRBJ2-7 and V is TRBV20-1; 8 bases map to TRBD1. The CDR3 runs 14 residues. The trim removed 2 bases at V and 4 bases at J, leaving 7 bases unmatched. The germline V gene has CDR1 DFQATT and CDR2 SNEGSKA (reference sequence). The CDR3 protein is CSARKQGGPYEQYF. CDR3 DNA sequence: TGCAGTGCTAGAAAACAGGGGGGACCGTACGAGCAGTACTTC.

This clonotype was seen ten or more times. The genes are TRBV6-2 or TRBV6-3 and TRBJ2-5; D gene uncertain. The germline V gene has CDR1 MNHEY and CDR2 SVGEGT. The ends were cut back, 8 bases at V and 1 base at J, with 17 bases in the middle. The CDR3 is 15 residues long. The CDR3 reads CASCKPLTGQETQYF. The CDR3 DNA is TGTGCCAGCTGCAAGCCCCTAACGGGCCAAGAGACCCAGTACTTC.

The table lists this clonotype with many counts. The chain combines TRBV6-6 with TRBJ2-3, with unresolved D. The CDR3 totals 14 residues. Germline CDR1 MNHNY, CDR2 SVGAGI (reference sequence). V lost 2 bases and J lost 3, with 9 bases in between. The CDR3 here is CASSYPYGTDTQYF. The CDR3 region has the DNA TGTGCCAGCAGTTACCCGTATGGTACAGATACGCAGTATTTT.